Following are 14 T cell receptor beta chains from one sample sequenced in a study of blood T cell repertoires in COVID-19. Data came from immunoSEQ multiplex PCR; TCRdb stores just in-frame clones and leaves some out. The table shows some 290,000 clones, with around 87% occurring only once. The sequenced material came from peripheral blood. Receptors were obtained from a woman aged 45-60 years who had recovered from COVID-19.

V gene TRBV6-5 combines with J gene TRBJ1-6; D is possibly TRBD1 (6 bases). Per germline, CDR1 MNHEY and CDR2 SVGAGI. The CDR3 has 15 residues. The V end lost 8 bases, the J end lost 6 bases, and 17 bases lay between the germline ends. The CDR3 protein is CASGTRGDPNSPLHF. The CDR3 DNA reads TGTGCCAGCGGGACTAGGGGGGACCCTAATTCACCCCTCCACTTT.

Comment on this clone: A much larger clone differs from this one at a single base, so this may be a read error. The chain joins TRBV18 to TRBJ2-5, with D maybe TRBD2 (5 bases). Germline V gene sequence: CDR1 KGHSH, CDR2 LQKENI. The CDR3 extends over 11 amino acids. V lost 8 bases and J lost 5, with 9 bases in between. Written as DNA, the CDR3 is TGTGCCAGCACCCCGGGGGAGACCCAGTACTTC. Encoded protein: CASTPGETQYF.

Regarding this clone: At one end the junction does not follow the germline gene, possibly because of a read error. The chain uses TRBV6-5 and TRBJ2-7; D not certain. This CDR3 contains 13 residues. In germline, CDR1 is MNHEY, CDR2 SVGAGI. The CDR3 nucleotides read TGTGCCAGCAGCTCCCCCCTATCCTTCGAGCAGTACTTC. As protein: CASSSPLSFEQYF.

The V gene is TRBV3-1 (or the pseudogene TRBV3-2), the J gene TRBJ2-3, with 7 bases aligning to TRBD2. Germline V gives CDR1 LGHDT, CDR2 YNNKEL (reference sequence). This CDR3 has 16 amino acids. Germline trimming cut 1 base from V and 3 bases from J; bases unmatched to any gene: 7. The CDR3 DNA sequence: TGTGCCAGCAGCCAAGCCAGCGGGATAGAAACAGATACGCAGTATTTT. It specifies CASSQASGIETDTQYF.

The rearrangement links TRBV5-4 to TRBJ2-3; 7 bases are shared with TRBD2. The CDR3 runs 14 residues. Per the germline V gene, CDR1 is SGHNT and CDR2 is YYREEE (reference sequence). V shed 5 bases, J shed 2 bases, and the junction held 5 bases outside the gene matches. The CDR3 sequence is CASSPGGYTDTQYF. The DNA for the CDR3 is TGTGCCAGCAGTCCCGGGGGGTACACAGATACGCAGTATTTT.

This chain connects TRBV6-5 to TRBJ2-7; D is possibly TRBD1 (6 bases). This CDR3 has 13 residues. V was shortened by 6 bases and J by 5 bases, with 14 bases between the two germline ends. The germline V gene encodes CDR1 MNHEY and CDR2 SVGAGI. CDR3 nucleotides: TGTGCCAGCAGATCCAGGGGCGTAAACGAGCAGTACTTC. It specifies CASRSRGVNEQYF.

V usage is TRBV6-5 and J usage is TRBJ1-1, with a weak D call TRBD1 (5 bases). Germline V CDR1 and CDR2: MNHEY, SVGAGI. The CDR3 sequence is 14 residues long. Trimming took off 5 bases at V and 3 bases at J, with 13 bases between the two ends. This CDR3 is CASSHWRGDTEAFF. The DNA for the CDR3 is TGTGCCAGCAGTCACTGGCGGGGGGACACTGAAGCTTTCTTT.

V usage is TRBV6-2 or TRBV6-3 and J usage is TRBJ1-1; D is perhaps TRBD1 (5 bases). Per germline, CDR1 MNHEY and CDR2 SVGEGT. The length of the CDR3 is 15 residues. The V and J ends lost 3 bases and 2 bases respectively, with 13 bases between them. As DNA, the CDR3 is TGTGCCAGCAGTTATGGAGGGGTAGGAAACACTGAAGCTTTCTTT. Translating gives CASSYGGVGNTEAFF.

CDR3 coding DNA: TGTGCCAGCAGCTCCTCCCTGCACGTGCAGGGCTATGGCTACACCTTC. Residues: CASSSSLHVQGYGYTF. V gene TRBV9 combines with J gene TRBJ1-2, with D possibly matching TRBD1 (5 bases). V lost 4 bases, J lost 4 bases, and 20 bases lay in between. CDR1 and CDR2 from the germline V gene are SGDLS and YYNGEE. This CDR3 comprises 16 residues.

This clone was picked up one time. The chain combines TRBV30 with TRBJ1-3; TRBD1 aligns across 7 bases. This CDR3 is built from 14 residues. Germline assignment: CDR1 GTSNPN and CDR2 SVGIG (reference sequence). The V and J ends lost 2 bases and 2 bases, in that order; junction bases with no gene match: 3. DNA of the CDR3: TGTGCCTGGAGTAAGGGACAGCCTGGAAACACCATATATTTT. This gives the protein CAWSKGQPGNTIYF.

The chain couples TRBV21-1 to TRBJ1-5; the table gives TRBD1 as D, unverified against the DNA. TRBV21-1 is a listed pseudogene. The CDR3 is 17 residues long. CDR3 region: CASSKAGTGMSNQPQHF. The CDR3 region has the DNA TGTGCCAGCAGCAAAGCAGGGACAGGGATGAGCAATCAGCCCCAGCATTTT.

This clone was recorded many times. V is TRBV10-3 and J is TRBJ1-6; TRBD1 agrees at 12 bases. V gave up 5 bases and J gave up 10 bases; unmatched junction bases: 6. Germline-derived CDR1 and CDR2 are ENHRY and SYGVKD. The CDR3 consists of 15 residues. The CDR3 loop reads CAISSGTGGRSPLHF. DNA for the CDR3: TGTGCCATCAGTTCCGGGACAGGGGGCCGGTCACCCCTCCACTTT.

The chain employs TRBV7-2 and TRBJ2-1, with TRBD2 as a possible D gene (7 bases). The V gene's germline CDR1 is SGHTA and CDR2 FQGNSA. This CDR3 has 15 amino acids. V was cut by 8 bases and J by 7 bases, with 21 bases left in between. The CDR3 sequence: CASHYGGRSQNEQFF. The CDR3 DNA reads TGTGCCAGCCATTACGGGGGGCGAAGCCAGAATGAGCAGTTCTTC. Drawing the rest from reference TRBV7-2 and TRBJ2-1, the complete variable domain is GAGVSQSPSNKVTEKGKDVELRCDPISGHTALYWYRQSLGQGLEFLIYFQGNSAPDKSGLPSDRFSAERTGGSVSTLTIQRTQQEDSAVYLCASHYGGRSQNEQFFGPGTRLTVL.

This chain uses TRBV15 with TRBJ1-5; unclear D gene. Germline CDR1 LNHNV, CDR2 YYDKDF (reference sequence). The CDR3 is 15 amino acids. V lost 2 bases and J 7 bases, leaving 15 bases between the germline ends. The CDR3 coding sequence is TGTGCCACCAGCAGAAAAACAGTGGGTAAGCAGCCCCAGCATTTT. It specifies CATSRKTVGKQPQHF.